The 17 T cell receptor beta chains below come from one sample, sequenced in a study of shared clonotypes between healthy human individuals. Positively selected for CCR7, the CD45RO-negative cells used as naive CD8 cells excluded terminally differentiated effector memory CD45RA+ cells. The data were produced by immunoSEQ multiplex PCR, yet TCRdb's version contains in-frame clones alone and is incomplete. The repertoire includes about 800,000 clones, around 96% of them detected once, and about 0.25% sits in the top ten. The sample consisted of naive CD8+ T cells sorted from blood. The source is a man aged 30 to 45 in good health.

The chain uses TRBV29-1 and TRBJ2-7, with 7 nucleotides matching TRBD1. The germline gives CDR1 SQVTM, CDR2 ANQGSEA. Trimming removed 1 base from V and 2 bases from J; junction bases left unmatched: 14. There are 17 residues in the CDR3. The CDR3 here is CSVEARAPGQIPYEQYF. In DNA, the CDR3 is TGCAGCGTTGAAGCTCGCGCACCGGGACAGATTCCCTACGAGCAGTACTTC.

The chain couples TRBV28 to TRBJ2-7; D is ambiguous. The ends were cut back, 2 bases at V and 2 bases at J, with 13 bases in the middle. Looked up from germline, CDR1 is MDHEN and CDR2 is SYDVKM. The CDR3 has 15 residues. The CDR3 loop reads CASSLRVAFTYEQYF. CDR3 DNA sequence: TGTGCCAGCAGTTTAAGAGTTGCTTTCACCTACGAGCAGTACTTC.

This rearrangement joins TRBV25-1 to TRBJ2-1; no firm D call. The CDR3 totals 10 residues. V dropped 5 bases and J dropped 7 bases, with 3 bases sitting between them. Germline V gene data show CDR1 as MGHDK and CDR2 as SYGVNS. The CDR3 DNA reads TGTGCCAGCAGTCTTAATGAGCAGTTCTTC. This encodes CASSLNEQFF.

The chain links TRBV9 to TRBJ1-1; D possibly corresponds to TRBD1 (6 bases). Germline CDR1 is SGDLS and CDR2 is YYNGEE. Trimming removed 3 bases from V and 6 bases from J, with 15 bases in between. This CDR3 is 14 amino acids long. The CDR3 protein is CASSADGRGAEAFF. The CDR3 DNA reads as TGTGCCAGCAGCGCCGACGGTAGGGGGGCTGAAGCTTTCTTT.

This rearrangement joins TRBV7-9 to TRBJ2-2; no reliable D call. CDR3 length equals 15 residues. Trimming left V 5 bases short and J 0 bases short, with 10 bases between. Germline CDR1 reads SEHNR; CDR2 reads FQNEAQ (reference sequence). CDR3 sequence reads: CASSPSWANTGELFF. The CDR3 region has the DNA TGTGCCAGCAGCCCCAGTTGGGCGAACACCGGGGAGCTGTTTTTT.

The rearrangement uses TRBV19 and TRBJ1-5; D is uncertain. The V gene lost 8 bases and the J gene lost 7 bases, with 9 bases spanning the gap. The V gene's germline CDR1 is LNHDA and CDR2 SQIVND (reference sequence). This CDR3 is 11 amino acids long. CDR3 sequence reads: CASGLGQPQHF. The CDR3, as DNA: TGTGCCAGTGGGCTAGGGCAGCCCCAGCATTTT.

The chain links TRBV19 to TRBJ2-7; weak D call: TRBD1 (7 bases). The germline V and J ends were trimmed by 9 bases and 2 bases, with 8 bases remaining between them. Germline V gene lookup returns CDR1 LNHDA and CDR2 SQIVND (reference sequence). The CDR3 extends over 11 amino acids. CDR3 DNA sequence: TGTGCCAGCAGGGGGGCCTACGAGCAGTACTTC. It specifies CASRGAYEQYF. Complete variable domain (other parts from reference TRBV19 and TRBJ2-7): DGGITQSPKYLFRKEGQNVTLSCEQNLNHDAMYWYRQDPGQGLRLIYYSQIVNDFQKGDIAEGYSVSREKKESFPLTVTSAQKNPTAFYLCASRGAYEQYFGPGTRLTVT.

CDR3 nucleotides: TGTGCCAGCAGCTTAGGACAGTCCTACGAGCAGTACTTC. It encodes CASSLGQSYEQYF. This sequence joins TRBV11-3 and TRBJ2-7, with D possibly being TRBD1 (5 bases). The V gene's germline CDR1 is SGHNT and CDR2 YENEEA. V was shortened by 1 base and J by 1 base, with 5 bases between the two germline ends. The CDR3 length is 13 residues.

The chain employs TRBV28 and TRBJ2-1, with 10 bases that match TRBD2. The length of the CDR3 is 19 residues. Losses at the gene ends were 4 bases for V and 7 bases for J; bases not matched to a gene: 19. Per the germline V gene, CDR1 is MDHEN and CDR2 is SYDVKM. This CDR3 is CASSSIGGVSGRAENEQFF. The CDR3 region has the DNA TGTGCCAGCAGTTCAATAGGAGGGGTAAGCGGGAGGGCCGAAAATGAGCAGTTCTTC.

Details on this clone: This sample includes further DNA sequences coding for the same CDR3. The chain uses TRBV11-2 and TRBJ2-7, with D hard to call. The CDR3 consists of 13 residues. CDR1 is SGHAT, CDR2 FQNNGV, per germline. The V end was cut by 1 base, the J end by 1 base, with 5 bases between. CDR3 loop: CASSLAASYEQYF. The CDR3 DNA follows: TGTGCCAGCAGCTTAGCGGCTTCCTACGAGCAGTACTTC.

This chain links TRBV6-5 with TRBJ2-7, with D tentatively TRBD2 (5 bases). Per the germline V gene, CDR1 is MNHEY and CDR2 is SVGAGI. V was cut by 6 bases and J by 9 bases, with 18 bases left in between. This CDR3 has 13 residues. CDR3 bases: TGTGCCAGCAGCCCCGGGGTACACGGAGGGCAGTACTTC. It is translated as CASSPGVHGGQYF.

Only a few counts were recorded for this clone. The rearrangement joins TRBV5-1 to TRBJ2-7; weak D call: TRBD2 (6 bases). CDR3 length: 16 residues. V lost 0 bases and J lost 1, with 14 bases in between. The germline V gene encodes CDR1 SGHRS and CDR2 YFSETQ. CDR3 residues: CASSLGDFSKSYEQYF. The DNA for the CDR3 is TGCGCCAGCAGCTTGGGGGACTTTTCGAAATCCTACGAGCAGTACTTC.

This sequence joins TRBV9 and TRBJ2-7; D call uncertain. CDR1 and CDR2 (germline): SGDLS, YYNGEE. The length of the CDR3 is 10 residues. Deletions cut 3 bases from V and 9 bases from J, with 7 bases between. As DNA, the CDR3 is TGTGCCAGCAGCGGAGGAGTGCAGTACTTC. Translated: CASSGGVQYF.

This sequence joins TRBV6-6 and TRBJ2-7; D remains unclear. The CDR3 covers 13 residues. Germline-derived CDR1 and CDR2 are MNHNY and SVGAGI (reference sequence). The V gene lost 5 bases and the J gene lost 2 bases, with 10 bases spanning the gap. The CDR3 DNA reads TGTGCCAGCAGTCCAGAGAATCCCTACGAGCAGTACTTC. The encoded protein is CASSPENPYEQYF.

The genes are TRBV4-1 and TRBJ2-7; TRBD1 agrees at 10 bases. This CDR3 spans 15 amino acids. CDR1 and CDR2 (germline): MGHRA, YSYEKL. Unmatched junction bases numbered 7, after V lost 4 bases and J lost 4 bases. CDR3 residues: CASSLLDRGRYEQYF. The CDR3 DNA sequence: TGCGCCAGCAGCCTCCTCGACAGGGGGCGATACGAGCAGTACTTC.

About this clone itself: Other DNA sequences in this specimen translate into the identical CDR3. The chain has TRBV2 and TRBJ2-7, with D tentatively TRBD2 (6 bases). This CDR3 contains 12 residues. Germline V gene data show CDR1 as SNHLY and CDR2 as FYNNEI. Trimming pared 6 bases from V and 2 bases from J, leaving 8 bases between. The chain's CDR3 is CASRGGAYEQYF. The CDR3 region has the DNA TGTGCCAGCAGGGGAGGAGCCTACGAGCAGTACTTC.

This clone was seen a single time. The chain employs TRBV7-9 and TRBJ2-7; D not certain. The ends were cut back, 8 bases at V and 3 bases at J, with 11 bases in the middle. Germline CDR1 and CDR2: SEHNR and FQNEAQ (reference sequence). CDR3 length equals 12 residues. This CDR3 reads CASGLPYYEQYF. The CDR3 DNA follows: TGTGCCAGCGGGCTGCCTTACTACGAGCAGTACTTC.